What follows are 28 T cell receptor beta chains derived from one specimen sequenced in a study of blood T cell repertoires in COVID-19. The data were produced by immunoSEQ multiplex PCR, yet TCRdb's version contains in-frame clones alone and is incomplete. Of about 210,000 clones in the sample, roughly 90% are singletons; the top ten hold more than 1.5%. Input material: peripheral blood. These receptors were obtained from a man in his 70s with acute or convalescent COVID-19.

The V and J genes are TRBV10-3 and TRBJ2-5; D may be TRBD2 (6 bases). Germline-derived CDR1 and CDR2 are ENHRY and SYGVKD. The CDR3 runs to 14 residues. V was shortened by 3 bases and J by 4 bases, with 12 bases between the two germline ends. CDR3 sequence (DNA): TGTGCCATCAGTGATGTGCTGGGGGGAGAGACCCAGTACTTC. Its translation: CAISDVLGGETQYF.

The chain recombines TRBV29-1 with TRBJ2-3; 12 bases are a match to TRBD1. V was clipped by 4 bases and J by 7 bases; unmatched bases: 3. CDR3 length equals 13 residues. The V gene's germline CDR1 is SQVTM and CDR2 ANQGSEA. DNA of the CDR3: TGCAGCGTTGGGGACAGGGGGCCCAATACGCAGTATTTT. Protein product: CSVGDRGPNTQYF.

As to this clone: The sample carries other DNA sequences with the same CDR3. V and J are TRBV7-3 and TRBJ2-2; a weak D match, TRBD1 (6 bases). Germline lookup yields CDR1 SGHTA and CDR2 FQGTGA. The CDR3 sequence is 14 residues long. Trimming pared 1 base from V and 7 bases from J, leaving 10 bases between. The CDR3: CASSLNRAGGELFF. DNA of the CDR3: TGTGCCAGCAGCTTAAACAGGGCCGGCGGGGAGCTGTTTTTT.

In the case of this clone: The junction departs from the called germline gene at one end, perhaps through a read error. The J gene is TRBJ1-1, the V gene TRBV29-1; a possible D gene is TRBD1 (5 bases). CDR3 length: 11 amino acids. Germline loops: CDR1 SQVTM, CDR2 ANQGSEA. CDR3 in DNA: TGCAGCGGTGAACCTGGGGGGGAAGCTTTCTTT. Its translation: CSGEPGGEAFF.

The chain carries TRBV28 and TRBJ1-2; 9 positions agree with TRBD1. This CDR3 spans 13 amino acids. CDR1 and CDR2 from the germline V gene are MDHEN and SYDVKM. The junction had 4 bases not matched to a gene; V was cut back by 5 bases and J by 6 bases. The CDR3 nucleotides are TGTGCCAGCAGTGGACAGGGGAGAAATGGCTACACCTTC. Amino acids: CASSGQGRNGYTF.

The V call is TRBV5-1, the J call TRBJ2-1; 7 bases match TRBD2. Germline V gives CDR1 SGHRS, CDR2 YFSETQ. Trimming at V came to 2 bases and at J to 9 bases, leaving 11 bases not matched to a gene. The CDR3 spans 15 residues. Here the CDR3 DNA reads TGCGCCAGCAGCTTAGGGGAGGGGTGGTTCGTTGAGCAGTTCTTC. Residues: CASSLGEGWFVEQFF.

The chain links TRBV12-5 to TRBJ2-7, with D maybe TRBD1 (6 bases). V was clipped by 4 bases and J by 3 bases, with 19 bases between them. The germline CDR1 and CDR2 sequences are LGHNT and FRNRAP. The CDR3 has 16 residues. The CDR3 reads CASGSPSTDSGYEQYF. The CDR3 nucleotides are TGTGCTAGTGGTTCGCCATCGACGGACAGCGGCTACGAGCAGTACTTC.

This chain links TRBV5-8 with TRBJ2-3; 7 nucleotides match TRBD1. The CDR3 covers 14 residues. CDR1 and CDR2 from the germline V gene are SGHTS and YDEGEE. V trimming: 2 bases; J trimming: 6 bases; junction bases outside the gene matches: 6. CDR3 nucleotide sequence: TGTGCCAGCAGCTTAGGACAGGCCTCGGATACGCAGTATTTT. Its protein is CASSLGQASDTQYF.

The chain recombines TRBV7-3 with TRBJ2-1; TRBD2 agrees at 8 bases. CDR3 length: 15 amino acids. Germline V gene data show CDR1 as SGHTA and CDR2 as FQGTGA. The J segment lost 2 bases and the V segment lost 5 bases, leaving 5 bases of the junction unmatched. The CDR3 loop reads CASSKTSGTYNEQFF. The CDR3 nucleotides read TGTGCCAGCAGCAAAACTAGCGGAACCTACAATGAGCAGTTCTTC.

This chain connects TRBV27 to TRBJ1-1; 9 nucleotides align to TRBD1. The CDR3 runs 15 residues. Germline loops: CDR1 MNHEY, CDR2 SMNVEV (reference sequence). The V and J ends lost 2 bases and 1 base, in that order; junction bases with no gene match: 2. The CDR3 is CASSLTTGGNTEAFF. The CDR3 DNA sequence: TGTGCCAGCAGTTTAACGACAGGGGGGAACACTGAAGCTTTCTTT.

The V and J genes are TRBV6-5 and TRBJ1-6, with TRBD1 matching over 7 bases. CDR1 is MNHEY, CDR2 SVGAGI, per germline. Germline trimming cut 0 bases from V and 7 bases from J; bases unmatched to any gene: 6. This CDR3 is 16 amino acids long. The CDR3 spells CASSYSPSRGNSPLHF. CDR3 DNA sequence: TGTGCCAGCAGTTACTCGCCCAGCAGGGGGAATTCACCCCTCCACTTT.

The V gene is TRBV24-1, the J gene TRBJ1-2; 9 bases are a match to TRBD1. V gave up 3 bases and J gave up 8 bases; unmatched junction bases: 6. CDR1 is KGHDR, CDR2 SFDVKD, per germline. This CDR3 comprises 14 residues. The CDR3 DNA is TGTGCCACCAGTGATGTAGGGACAGGGATAGGCTACACCTTC. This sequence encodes CATSDVGTGIGYTF.

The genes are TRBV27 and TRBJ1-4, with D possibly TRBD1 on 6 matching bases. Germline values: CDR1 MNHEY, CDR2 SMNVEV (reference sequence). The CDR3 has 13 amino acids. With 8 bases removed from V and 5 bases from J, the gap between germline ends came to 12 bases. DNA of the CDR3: TGTGCCAGCTCGGGACACAGAAATGAAAAACTGTTTTTT. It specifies CASSGHRNEKLFF.

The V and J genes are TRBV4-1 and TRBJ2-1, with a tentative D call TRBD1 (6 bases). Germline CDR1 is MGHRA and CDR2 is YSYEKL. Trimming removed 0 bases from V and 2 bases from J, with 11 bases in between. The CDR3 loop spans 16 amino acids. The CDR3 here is CASSQETGIAYNEQFF. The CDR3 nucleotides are TGCGCCAGCAGCCAAGAAACAGGGATCGCCTACAATGAGCAGTTCTTC.

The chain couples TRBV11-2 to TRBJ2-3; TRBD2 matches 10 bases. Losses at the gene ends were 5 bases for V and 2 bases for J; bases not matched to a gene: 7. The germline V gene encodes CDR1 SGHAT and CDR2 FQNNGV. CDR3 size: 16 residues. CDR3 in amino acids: CASSAYLAGVTDTQYF. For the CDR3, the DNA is TGTGCCAGCAGCGCTTATCTAGCGGGAGTCACAGATACGCAGTATTTT.

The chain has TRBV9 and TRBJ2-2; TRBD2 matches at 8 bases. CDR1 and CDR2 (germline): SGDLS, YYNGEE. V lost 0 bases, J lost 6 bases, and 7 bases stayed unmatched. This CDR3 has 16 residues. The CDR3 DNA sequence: TGTGCCAGCAGCGTAGGCAGCGGGAGTTTCCCCGGGGAGCTGTTTTTT. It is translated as CASSVGSGSFPGELFF.

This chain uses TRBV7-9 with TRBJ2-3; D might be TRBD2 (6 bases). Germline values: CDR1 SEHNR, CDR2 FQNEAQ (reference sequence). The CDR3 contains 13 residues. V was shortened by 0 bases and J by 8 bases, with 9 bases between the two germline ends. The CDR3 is CASSLAGSGTQYF. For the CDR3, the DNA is TGTGCCAGCAGCTTAGCCGGGAGCGGTACGCAGTATTTT.

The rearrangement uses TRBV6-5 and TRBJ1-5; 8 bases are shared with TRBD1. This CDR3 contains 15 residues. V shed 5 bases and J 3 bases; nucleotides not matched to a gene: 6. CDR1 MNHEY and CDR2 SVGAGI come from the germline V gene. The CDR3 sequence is CASSRQGMANQPQHF. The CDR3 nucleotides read TGTGCCAGCAGTAGACAGGGGATGGCCAATCAGCCCCAGCATTTT.

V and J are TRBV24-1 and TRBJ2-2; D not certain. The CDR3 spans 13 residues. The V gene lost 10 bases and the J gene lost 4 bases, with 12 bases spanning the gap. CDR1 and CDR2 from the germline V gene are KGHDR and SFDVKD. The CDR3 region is CATKPGGTGELFF. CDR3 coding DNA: TGTGCCACAAAACCGGGTGGCACCGGGGAGCTGTTTTTT.

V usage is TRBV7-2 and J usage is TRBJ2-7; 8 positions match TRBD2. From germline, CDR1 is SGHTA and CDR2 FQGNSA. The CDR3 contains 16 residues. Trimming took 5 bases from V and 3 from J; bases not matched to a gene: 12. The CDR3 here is CASSPSQSSGNYEQYF. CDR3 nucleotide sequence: TGTGCCAGCAGCCCATCGCAAAGTAGCGGGAACTACGAGCAGTACTTC.

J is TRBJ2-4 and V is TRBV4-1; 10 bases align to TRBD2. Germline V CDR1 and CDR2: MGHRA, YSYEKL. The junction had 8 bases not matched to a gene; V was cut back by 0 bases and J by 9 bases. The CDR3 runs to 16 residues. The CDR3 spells CASSQEVTSGMVIQYF. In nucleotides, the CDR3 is TGCGCCAGCAGCCAAGAAGTAACTAGCGGGATGGTCATTCAGTACTTC.

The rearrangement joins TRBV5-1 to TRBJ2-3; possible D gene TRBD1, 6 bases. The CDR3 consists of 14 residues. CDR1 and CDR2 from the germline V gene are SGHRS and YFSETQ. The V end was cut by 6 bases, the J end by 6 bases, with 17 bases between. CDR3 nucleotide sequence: TGCGCCAGCAACTCGGCCCTTAGGGGGGATACGCAGTATTTT. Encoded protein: CASNSALRGDTQYF.

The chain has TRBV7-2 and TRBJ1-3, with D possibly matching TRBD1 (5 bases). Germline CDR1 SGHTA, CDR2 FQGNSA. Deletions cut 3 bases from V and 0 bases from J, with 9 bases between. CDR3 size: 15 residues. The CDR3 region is CASSLGQTSGNTIYF. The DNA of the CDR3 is TGTGCCAGCAGCTTGGGGCAGACCTCTGGAAACACCATATATTTT.

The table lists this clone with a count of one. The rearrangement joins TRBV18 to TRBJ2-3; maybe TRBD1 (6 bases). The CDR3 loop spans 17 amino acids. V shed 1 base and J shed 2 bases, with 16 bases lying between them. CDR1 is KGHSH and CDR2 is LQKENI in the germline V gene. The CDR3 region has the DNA TGTGCCAGCTCACCACTCGTCCGCAGGGGAACCACAGATACGCAGTATTTT. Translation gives CASSPLVRRGTTDTQYF. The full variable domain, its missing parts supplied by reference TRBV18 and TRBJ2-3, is NAGVMQNPRHLVRRRGQEARLRCSPMKGHSHVYWYRQLPEEGLKFMVYLQKENIIDESGMPKERFSAEFPKEGPSILRIQQVVRGDSAAYFCASSPLVRRGTTDTQYFGPGTRLTVL.

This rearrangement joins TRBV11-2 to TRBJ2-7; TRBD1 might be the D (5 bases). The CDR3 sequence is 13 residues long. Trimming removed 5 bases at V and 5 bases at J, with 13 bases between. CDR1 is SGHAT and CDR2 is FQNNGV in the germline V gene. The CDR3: CASSTSAGNEQYF. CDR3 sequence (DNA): TGTGCCAGCAGCACATCGGCAGGGAACGAGCAGTACTTC.

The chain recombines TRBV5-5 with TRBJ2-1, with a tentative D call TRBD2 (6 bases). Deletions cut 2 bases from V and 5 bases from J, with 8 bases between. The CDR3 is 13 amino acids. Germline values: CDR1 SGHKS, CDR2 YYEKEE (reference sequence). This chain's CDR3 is CASSFWEDNEQFF. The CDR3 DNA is TGTGCCAGCAGCTTTTGGGAGGACAATGAGCAGTTCTTC.

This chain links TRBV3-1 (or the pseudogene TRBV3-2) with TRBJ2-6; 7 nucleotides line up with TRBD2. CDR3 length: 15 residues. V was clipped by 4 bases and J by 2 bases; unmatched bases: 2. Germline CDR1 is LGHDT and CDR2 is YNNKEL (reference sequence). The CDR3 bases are TGTGCCAGCAGCCTCGGGGGGACTGGGGCCAACGTCCTGACTTTC. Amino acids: CASSLGGTGANVLTF.

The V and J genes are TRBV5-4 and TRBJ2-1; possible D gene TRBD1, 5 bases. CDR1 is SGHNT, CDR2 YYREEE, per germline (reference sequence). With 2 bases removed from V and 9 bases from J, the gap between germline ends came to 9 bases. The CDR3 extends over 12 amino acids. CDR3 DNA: TGTGCCAGCAGCTTTATCCAGGGTGAGCAGTTCTTC. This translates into CASSFIQGEQFF.